Presented here are 29 T cell receptor beta chains from one specimen sequenced in a study of early T cells in non-severe SARS-CoV-2 infection. TCRdb reprocessed the 5' RACE reads via MiXCR and lists one record per CDR3 protein. Here the sample spans around 59,000 distinct CDR3 sequences, 8% to 9% being singletons. Source material: whole blood. The receptors come from an adult who was a healthcare worker with PCR-confirmed SARS-CoV-2 infection or an uninfected control (not recorded which).

This clonotype came up a few times. V is TRBV5-1 and J is TRBJ2-1, with 7 nucleotides matching TRBD1. The J segment lost 3 bases and the V segment lost 4 bases, leaving 7 bases of the junction unmatched. The CDR3 is 15 amino acids. In germline, CDR1 is SGHRS, CDR2 YFSETQ. CDR3 amino acids: CASSPLTGNYNEQFF. The CDR3 DNA reads TGCGCCAGCAGCCCCCTGACAGGGAACTACAATGAGCAGTTCTTC.

The chain links TRBV29-1 to TRBJ2-5; D is unclear. This CDR3 is 14 amino acids long. Trimming shortened V by 4 bases and J by 6 bases, and 18 bases separated the two germline ends. In germline, CDR1 is SQVTM, CDR2 ANQGSEA. Here the CDR3 DNA reads TGCAGCGTTGCAGGCGGTAAAGGCGCCAAGACCCAGTACTTC. It yields the protein CSVAGGKGAKTQYF.

The sample holds many counts of this clonotype. The CDR3 reads CASSPGLAGEDEQFF. CDR3 sequence (DNA): TGTGCCAGCAGCCCTGGACTAGCGGGAGAGGATGAGCAGTTCTTC. The genes are TRBV5-6 and TRBJ2-1, with 13 bases aligning to TRBD2. The CDR3 runs 15 residues. The trim removed 4 bases at V and 8 bases at J, leaving 6 bases unmatched. Per germline, CDR1 SGHDT and CDR2 YYEEEE.

The V and J genes are TRBV29-1 and TRBJ2-1; D might be TRBD1 (6 bases). Germline V gives CDR1 SQVTM, CDR2 ANQGSEA. The ends were cut back, 6 bases at V and 4 bases at J, with 22 bases in the middle. The CDR3 contains 16 residues. The CDR3 here is CSVAIQGTAYYNEQFF. DNA of the CDR3: TGCAGCGTCGCCATACAGGGTACGGCCTATTACAATGAGCAGTTCTTC.

This clonotype was seen ten or more times. This chain uses TRBV6-2 or TRBV6-3 with TRBJ2-7; 7 positions agree with TRBD1. CDR1 is MNHEY, CDR2 SVGEGT, per germline. CDR3 length equals 13 residues. V shed 2 bases, J shed 5 bases, and the junction held 3 bases outside the gene matches. CDR3 sequence: CASSYEGANEQYF. The CDR3 nucleotides are TGTGCCAGCAGTTACGAGGGGGCCAACGAGCAGTACTTC.

This clonotype appeared a few times. V and J are TRBV20-1 and TRBJ2-5, with 12 positions matching TRBD2. Germline lookup yields CDR1 DFQATT and CDR2 SNEGSKA (reference sequence). This CDR3 comprises 16 residues. The junction had 9 bases not matched to a gene; V was cut back by 3 bases and J by 4 bases. In DNA form, the CDR3 reads TGCAGTGCTAGCGGGGCTAGCGGGAGGGCCGGAGAGACCCAGTACTTC. Translation gives CSASGASGRAGETQYF.

This clonotype has a handful of counts. This rearrangement joins TRBV7-2 to TRBJ2-1; 7 positions agree with TRBD1. Germline V gene sequence: CDR1 SGHTA, CDR2 FQGNSA. There are 17 residues in the CDR3. The ends lost 3 bases at V and 3 bases at J; junction bases unmatched: 11. CDR3 nucleotide sequence: TGTGCCAGCAGCTTGGGCCCGGACAGGTTCAGCTACAATGAGCAGTTCTTC. It codes for CASSLGPDRFSYNEQFF.

This sequence joins TRBV20-1 and TRBJ1-2, with a possible D match to TRBD1 (6 bases). The germline CDR1 and CDR2 sequences are DFQATT and SNEGSKA (reference sequence). The germline V and J ends were trimmed by 3 bases and 4 bases, with 15 bases remaining between them. The CDR3 sequence is 14 residues long. The CDR3 region is CSARGAERVYGYTF. The CDR3 bases are TGCAGTGCTAGGGGGGCAGAAAGAGTCTATGGCTACACCTTC.

The V and J genes are TRBV5-1 and TRBJ2-2; 9 positions match TRBD1. Germline trimming cut 4 bases from V and 6 bases from J; bases unmatched to any gene: 4. This CDR3 has 14 residues. The germline V gene encodes CDR1 SGHRS and CDR2 YFSETQ. CDR3 DNA: TGCGCCAGCAGCGGAGGGACAGGGCCCGGGGAGCTGTTTTTT. Translated: CASSGGTGPGELFF.

This clonotype came up many times. The rearrangement joins TRBV12-3 or TRBV12-4 to TRBJ2-2, with 10 bases identical to TRBD1. V lost 2 bases, J lost 6 bases, and 9 bases stayed unmatched. This CDR3 contains 17 residues. CDR3 sequence reads: CASSLSWDRGAAGELFF. CDR3 DNA sequence: TGTGCCAGCAGTTTATCTTGGGACAGGGGAGCTGCCGGGGAGCTGTTTTTT.

The V and J genes are TRBV29-1 and TRBJ1-1; D is possibly TRBD1 (5 bases). The CDR3 contains 13 residues. Germline lookup yields CDR1 SQVTM and CDR2 ANQGSEA. Trimming removed 4 bases from V and 0 bases from J, with 9 bases in between. The CDR3 sequence is CSVGGLMNTEAFF. CDR3 nucleotides: TGCAGCGTTGGGGGACTGATGAACACTGAAGCTTTCTTT.

This clonotype was seen more than once but under ten times. The chain has TRBV7-9 and TRBJ1-4; perhaps TRBD1 as D (6 bases). V lost 6 bases and J lost 10, with 15 bases in between. The CDR3 covers 13 residues. Germline V lookup: CDR1 SEHNR, CDR2 FQNEAQ (reference sequence). CDR3 region: CASSTAGEGKLFF. CDR3 coding DNA: TGTGCCAGCAGTACGGCAGGGGAGGGAAAACTGTTTTTT. Complete variable domain (other parts from reference TRBV7-9 and TRBJ1-4): DTGVSQNPRHKITKRGQNVTFRCDPISEHNRLYWYRQTLGQGPEFLTYFQNEAQLEKSRLLSDRFSAERPKGSFSTLEIQRTEQGDSAMYLCASSTAGEGKLFFGSGTQLSVL.

This clonotype was recorded many times. The chain is built from TRBV27 and TRBJ2-7; D may be TRBD2 (6 bases). Germline V gives CDR1 MNHEY, CDR2 SMNVEV (reference sequence). V dropped 3 bases and J dropped 5 bases, with 11 bases sitting between them. The CDR3 is 13 amino acids. The CDR3 DNA reads as TGTGCCAGCAGTTTGCTAGCGCTCCACGAGCAGTACTTC. Encoded protein: CASSLLALHEQYF.

This clonotype was observed many times. This chain uses TRBV5-1 with TRBJ1-2, with TRBD1 as a possible D gene (5 bases). The V end was cut by 4 bases, the J end by 4 bases, with 11 bases between. The CDR3 loop spans 13 amino acids. CDR1 SGHRS and CDR2 YFSETQ come from the germline V gene. CDR3 sequence: CASSPGTAYGYTF. As DNA, the CDR3 is TGCGCCAGCAGCCCGGGGACGGCCTATGGCTACACCTTC.

This clonotype was observed at least ten times. The genes are TRBV29-1 and TRBJ1-1; 8 positions agree with TRBD1. The germline V gene encodes CDR1 SQVTM and CDR2 ANQGSEA. The CDR3 covers 16 residues. Trimming at V came to 4 bases and at J to 5 bases, leaving 15 bases not matched to a gene. The CDR3 spells CSVVSRQGARDTEAFF. The CDR3 DNA reads as TGCAGCGTTGTTTCCCGCCAGGGGGCGCGGGATACTGAAGCTTTCTTT.

This clonotype was detected a few times. The genes are TRBV6-2 or TRBV6-3 and TRBJ2-7, with TRBD2 matching over 7 bases. The CDR3 sequence is 15 residues long. The J segment lost 2 bases and the V segment lost 3 bases, leaving 7 bases of the junction unmatched. Germline CDR1 MNHEY, CDR2 SVGEGT. CDR3 loop: CASSYKGGSPYEQYF. The CDR3 nucleotides are TGTGCCAGCAGTTATAAGGGAGGGAGCCCCTACGAGCAGTACTTC.

This chain uses TRBV29-1 with TRBJ2-5, with no clear D. Germline CDR1 SQVTM, CDR2 ANQGSEA. The CDR3 length is 12 residues. Trimming took 4 bases from V and 3 from J, leaving 9 bases between them. For the CDR3, the DNA is TGCAGCGTTGGAGTATGGGAAGAGACCCAGTACTTC. Translated: CSVGVWEETQYF.

The table lists this clonotype with a few counts. The chain is built from TRBV29-1 and TRBJ2-5; no firm D call. Germline lookup yields CDR1 SQVTM and CDR2 ANQGSEA. CDR3 length: 15 residues. Between the trimmed V and J ends, which lost 0 bases and 1 base, there was a span of 12 bases. This chain's CDR3 is CSVEDLSEPQETQYF. The CDR3 nucleotides are TGCAGCGTTGAAGATCTATCAGAGCCCCAAGAGACCCAGTACTTC.

This clonotype was seen at least ten times. The V call is TRBV4-1, the J call TRBJ2-1, with 10 bases matching TRBD1. Germline V gene sequence: CDR1 MGHRA, CDR2 YSYEKL. The ends lost 4 bases at V and 8 bases at J; junction bases unmatched: 8. The CDR3 contains 15 residues. CDR3 nucleotides: TGCGCCAGCAGCCCGAGGGACAGGGGCGGTTATGAGCAGTTCTTC. Protein product: CASSPRDRGGYEQFF.

This clonotype was detected many times. The chain has TRBV5-5 and TRBJ2-1, with a tentative D call TRBD2 (6 bases). The CDR3 totals 14 residues. V shed 2 bases and J shed 6 bases, with 12 bases lying between them. The V gene's germline CDR1 is SGHKS and CDR2 YYEKEE (reference sequence). CDR3 coding DNA: TGTGCCAGCAGCTTCCCGGGAGTTCCCAATGAGCAGTTCTTC. Its protein product is CASSFPGVPNEQFF.

In this sample, this clonotype turned up many times. This chain uses TRBV30 with TRBJ2-6; the D call may be TRBD1 or TRBD2 (5 bases each). Germline V CDR1 and CDR2: GTSNPN, SVGIG (reference sequence). Deletions cut 4 bases from V and 0 bases from J, with 10 bases between. The CDR3 is made up of 15 amino acids. CDR3 region: CAWTVGTSGANVLTF. CDR3 sequence (DNA): TGTGCCTGGACGGTAGGGACCTCTGGGGCCAACGTCCTGACTTTC.

This clonotype occurred many times. This CDR3 is CASSLRPGVYNEQFF. CDR3 sequence (DNA): TGTGCCAGCAGTTTAAGACCCGGTGTATACAATGAGCAGTTCTTC. The chain combines TRBV6-2 or TRBV6-3 with TRBJ2-1; D ambiguous. CDR1 MNHEY and CDR2 SVGEGT come from the germline V gene. Trimming left V 4 bases short and J 4 bases short, with 14 bases between. The CDR3 has 15 residues.

This clonotype has at least ten counts. The chain employs TRBV19 and TRBJ1-4; the D gene is possibly TRBD1 (5 bases). The CDR3 totals 15 residues. Germline CDR1 reads LNHDA; CDR2 reads SQIVND (reference sequence). V lost 2 bases, J lost 7 bases, and 14 bases lay in between. The CDR3 here is CASSISGPRGEKLFF. The DNA of the CDR3 is TGTGCCAGTAGTATAAGCGGACCGAGGGGTGAAAAACTGTTTTTT.

The gene calls are TRBV7-8 and TRBJ2-1; 7 bases line up with TRBD2. The junction had 36 bases not matched to a gene; V was cut back by 7 bases and J by 6 bases. Germline assignment: CDR1 SGHVS and CDR2 FQNEAQ. The CDR3 is made up of 23 amino acids. CDR3 amino acids: CASIPTTRSSTGTLAPRGNEQFF. CDR3 in DNA: TGTGCCAGCATCCCGACCACCCGATCATCTACGGGCACACTAGCGCCACGTGGCAATGAGCAGTTCTTC.

The V call is TRBV27, the J call TRBJ2-3; no reliable D call. With 2 bases removed from V and 2 bases from J, the gap between germline ends came to 8 bases. This CDR3 has 14 amino acids. CDR1 is MNHEY, CDR2 SMNVEV, per germline (reference sequence). CDR3 loop: CASSLPTHTDTQYF. The CDR3 bases are TGTGCCAGCAGTTTACCGACCCACACAGATACGCAGTATTTT.

The chain employs TRBV10-3 and TRBJ2-4; TRBD1 might be the D (6 bases). CDR1 ENHRY and CDR2 SYGVKD come from the germline V gene. Trimming took 3 bases from V and 1 from J, leaving 10 bases between them. The CDR3 loop spans 15 amino acids. The CDR3 reads CAISDGGLAKNIQYF. The CDR3 DNA reads as TGTGCCATCAGTGATGGGGGCCTTGCCAAAAACATTCAGTACTTC.

This chain connects TRBV29-1 to TRBJ2-1; TRBD1 might be the D (6 bases). V was clipped by 4 bases and J by 4 bases, with 14 bases between them. Germline assignment: CDR1 SQVTM and CDR2 ANQGSEA. The CDR3 contains 14 residues. CDR3 nucleotide sequence: TGCAGCGTTGCTCCGGGCAGGGGTTACAATGAGCAGTTCTTC. As protein: CSVAPGRGYNEQFF.

This clonotype was seen a handful of times. V gene TRBV18 combines with J gene TRBJ2-2; D remains ambiguous. The germline V gene has CDR1 KGHSH and CDR2 LQKENI. The CDR3 totals 14 residues. Trimming removed 3 bases from V and 6 bases from J, with 11 bases in between. The CDR3 spells CASSPPQSPGELFF. CDR3 nucleotides: TGTGCCAGCTCACCCCCGCAGAGTCCCGGGGAGCTGTTTTTT. The full variable domain, rest sourced from reference TRBV18 and TRBJ2-2, is NAGVMQNPRHLVRRRGQEARLRCSPMKGHSHVYWYRQLPEEGLKFMVYLQKENIIDESGMPKERFSAEFPKEGPSILRIQQVVRGDSAAYFCASSPPQSPGELFFGEGSRLTVL.

V gene TRBV4-1 combines with J gene TRBJ2-3, with a tentative D call TRBD1 (5 bases). Germline values: CDR1 MGHRA, CDR2 YSYEKL. V was trimmed by 0 bases and J by 1 base, leaving 8 bases between them. This CDR3 is 15 amino acids long. CDR3 nucleotide sequence: TGCGCCAGCAGCCAAGACGGCAGGGGCACAGATACGCAGTATTTT. It specifies CASSQDGRGTDTQYF.